A selection of T cell receptor beta chains follows, all from one sample in a study of blood T cell repertoires in COVID-19. Measured with immunoSEQ multiplex PCR; TCRdb has only the in-frame clones, and not every one. The sample holds tens of thousands of clones, over 60% seen once. The sequenced material came from peripheral blood. The receptors stem from an elderly woman with active or convalescent COVID-19. CDR3s include the opening cysteine and the closing phenylalanine or tryptophan. A D gene is named only where the DNA matches it firmly. Clone size is shown for a subset of rows, as once, few, many or a class of expanded clone.

>TRBV30|NA|NA|TRBJ2-7
CAWGDTTYEQYF
TGTGCCTGGGGGGACACTACGTACGAGCAGTACTTC
>TRBV28|NA|NA|TRBJ1-6
CASTPQGSIYNSPLHF
TGTGCCAGCACGCCCCAGGGGTCCATCTATAATTCACCCCTCCACTTT
>TRBV4-3|NA|TRBD2|TRBJ2-2
CASSRVGLAGGFANTGELFF
TGCGCCAGCAGCCGCGTGGGACTAGCGGGGGGTTTCGCGAACACCGGGGAGCTGTTTTTT
>TRBV28|few|NA|TRBJ1-1
CASGSVRGGEITEAFF
TGTGCCAGCGGCTCTGTCCGAGGGGGTGAGATCACTGAAGCTTTCTTT
>TRBV5-1|NA|NA|TRBJ1-1
CASSLGAEPNTEAFF
TGCGCCAGCAGCTTGGGGGCAGAACCGAACACTGAAGCTTTCTTT
>TRBV20-1|NA|TRBD1|TRBJ2-3
CSASGDRVRTSTDTQYF
TGCAGTGCTAGTGGGGACAGGGTAAGAACTAGCACAGATACGCAGTATTTT
>TRBV18|NA|TRBD2|TRBJ2-1
CASSPSSAGNEQFF
TGTGCCAGCTCACCCTCTTCAGCGGGGAATGAGCAGTTCTTC
>TRBV7-2|NA|NA|TRBJ1-4
CASSFQGLETEKLFF
TGTGCCAGCAGCTTCCAGGGCTTGGAAACCGAAAAACTGTTTTTT
>TRBV3-1/TRBV3-2|NA|NA|TRBJ2-1
CASSPSRWMPGWFF
TGTGCCAGCAGCCCCTCGCGGTGGATGCCGGGGTGGTTCTTC
>TRBV6-2/TRBV6-3|NA|NA|TRBJ2-2
CASSLRAGNPGELFF
TGTGCCAGCAGCCTACGGGCAGGGAATCCCGGGGAGCTGTTTTTT
>TRBV19|once|TRBD1|TRBJ1-5
CASSTSGTGIQPQHF
TGTGCCAGTAGTACCTCCGGGACAGGGATTCAGCCCCAGCATTTT
>TRBV4-1|few|NA|TRBJ2-1
CASSQEPGIESYNEQFF
TGCGCCAGCAGCCAAGAACCAGGAATCGAGTCCTACAATGAGCAGTTCTTC
>TRBV7-9|NA|NA|TRBJ1-2
CASSLGQAVEYTF
TGTGCCAGCAGCTTAGGCCAGGCTGTTGAGTACACCTTC
>TRBV12-5|NA|TRBD2|TRBJ2-7
CASGQQLAGGVEQYF
TGTGCTAGTGGGCAACAACTAGCGGGGGGGGTGGAGCAGTACTTC
>TRBV5-5|NA|NA|TRBJ1-6
CASSAFYNSPLHF
TGTGCCAGCAGCGCGTTTTATAATTCACCCCTCCACTTT
>TRBV7-9|NA|NA|TRBJ2-4
CASSSSGTYKNIQYF
TGTGCCAGCAGCTCCTCCGGGACATACAAAAACATTCAGTACTTC
>TRBV23-1|NA|NA|TRBJ1-6
CASIRGDSPLHF
TGCGCCAGCATCCGGGGTGATTCACCCCTCCACTTT
>TRBV7-6|NA|NA|TRBJ1-2
CASSLNQLPNYGYTF
TGTGCCAGCAGCTTAAACCAGTTGCCGAACTATGGCTACACCTTC
>TRBV19|NA|NA|TRBJ2-3
CASGYYGTPTDTQYF
TGTGCCAGTGGGTACTACGGGACTCCCACAGATACGCAGTATTTT
>TRBV5-6|NA|NA|TRBJ2-6
CASSLAGPGGANVLTF
TGTGCCAGCAGCTTGGCCGGTCCAGGGGGGGCCAACGTCCTGACTTTC
>TRBV9|NA|TRBD2|TRBJ2-4
CASSVAASGGGGNIQYF
TGTGCCAGCAGCGTAGCAGCTAGCGGGGGAGGTGGGAACATTCAGTACTTC
>TRBV6-2/TRBV6-3|NA|NA|TRBJ1-5
CASSYIGTSQPQHF
TGTGCCAGCAGTTACATCGGGACAAGTCAGCCCCAGCATTTT
>TRBV6-5|NA|TRBD1|TRBJ2-7
CASSWTGISEQYF
TGTGCCAGCAGTTGGACAGGGATTAGCGAGCAGTACTTC
>TRBV6-5|NA|TRBD2|TRBJ2-1
CASKAGDVNEQFF
TGTGCCAGCAAAGCGGGGGATGTGAATGAGCAGTTCTTC
>TRBV9|NA|TRBD1|TRBJ2-2
CASSVLTGGNPANTGELFF
TGTGCCAGCAGCGTCCTAACAGGGGGCAACCCAGCGAACACCGGGGAGCTGTTTTTT
>TRBV27|NA|TRBD2|TRBJ2-3
CASSLRWLAGGQVGTDTQYF
TGTGCCAGCAGTTTAAGGTGGCTAGCGGGGGGGCAGGTAGGCACAGATACGCAGTATTTT
>TRBV15|NA|TRBD2|TRBJ2-1
CATSRGLAVNEQFF
TGTGCCACCAGCAGAGGACTAGCGGTGAATGAGCAGTTCTTC
>TRBV6-5|NA|NA|TRBJ1-3
CASSGQMGNTIYF
TGTGCCAGCAGCGGACAGATGGGAAACACCATATATTTT
>TRBV11-2|NA|NA|TRBJ1-4
CASSSSEKLFF
TGTGCCAGCAGCTCTAGTGAAAAACTGTTTTTT
>TRBV18|once|NA|TRBJ1-6
CASSPRNSPLHF
TGTGCCAGCTCACCCCGTAATTCACCCCTCCACTTT
>TRBV2|NA|TRBD2|TRBJ2-7
CASNRGGNEQYF
TGTGCCAGCAACCGCGGGGGGAACGAGCAGTACTTC
>TRBV10-2|NA|TRBD1|TRBJ1-2
CASSERGRDGYTF
TGCGCCAGCAGTGAAAGGGGGCGCGATGGCTACACCTTC
>TRBV7-2|NA|TRBD2|TRBJ2-7
CASSLNPAGGGEQYF
TGTGCCAGCAGCTTAAACCCCGCCGGCGGGGGCGAGCAGTACTTC
>TRBV7-2|NA|TRBD2|TRBJ2-5
CASSLGWASGGEETQYF
TGTGCCAGCAGCTTAGGCTGGGCTAGCGGGGGAGAAGAGACCCAGTACTTC